The 21 T cell receptor beta chains given below trace back to one sample, sequenced in a study of cytomegalovirus exposure and HLA in healthy donors. PCR primers comprised 60 Vbeta and 13 Jbeta primers. Method: immunoSEQ multiplex PCR; TCRdb's copy keeps in-frame clones and lacks some. The sample lists about 140,000 clones; approximately 71% were seen once. The sample taken for sequencing was PBMCs. The source of these receptors is a man aged 35-49 years in good health and CMV-seronegative.

The chain employs TRBV18 and TRBJ1-4; 8 bases align to TRBD1. CDR1 and CDR2 (germline): KGHSH, LQKENI. CDR3 length: 15 residues. With V trimmed by 0 bases and J by 8 bases, 5 bases remained unmatched. CDR3 DNA sequence: TGTGCCAGCTCACCACCGTCAACAGGGGGGGAAAAACTGTTTTTT. It encodes CASSPPSTGGEKLFF.

The chain uses TRBV4-3 and TRBJ2-7; 9 bases are shared with TRBD1. The V segment lost 4 bases and the J segment 4 bases; nucleotides outside the gene matches: 8. The CDR3 is 15 residues long. Germline values: CDR1 LGHNA, CDR2 YSLEER. CDR3 residues: CASSPGAQGAYEQYF. The CDR3 nucleotides are TGCGCCAGCAGCCCGGGGGCACAGGGGGCATACGAGCAGTACTTC.

The chain combines TRBV9 with TRBJ1-2, with D possibly matching TRBD1 (6 bases). Trimming stripped 3 bases from V and 10 bases from J, with 31 bases between. Germline-derived CDR1 and CDR2 are SGDLS and YYNGEE. The CDR3 covers 18 residues. CDR3 amino acids: CASSEAGRGSSAACDYTF. The CDR3 nucleotides are TGTGCCAGCAGCGAGGCGGGCAGGGGTTCTTCAGCCGCCTGTGACTACACCTTC.

This chain connects TRBV6-6 to TRBJ2-7; possibly TRBD1 for D (5 bases). CDR1 and CDR2 from the germline V gene are MNHNY and SVGAGI (reference sequence). V dropped 3 bases and J dropped 0 bases, with 12 bases sitting between them. CDR3 length equals 15 residues. The CDR3 DNA reads TGTGCCAGCAGTTATCGGCAGGGTAGCTCCTACGAGCAGTACTTC. The encoded protein is CASSYRQGSSYEQYF.

This chain uses TRBV7-2 with TRBJ1-2; TRBD1 agrees at 10 bases. CDR1 and CDR2 (germline): SGHTA, FQGNSA. This CDR3 has 13 residues. The J segment lost 8 bases and the V segment lost 5 bases, leaving 5 bases of the junction unmatched. In DNA, the CDR3 is TGTGCCAGCAGCCGTGACAGGGGGCGGGGCTACACCTTC. The encoded protein is CASSRDRGRGYTF. The variable domain in full, with the rest retrieved from reference TRBV7-2 and TRBJ1-2, is GAGVSQSPSNKVTEKGKDVELRCDPISGHTALYWYRQSLGQGLEFLIYFQGNSAPDKSGLPSDRFSAERTGGSVSTLTIQRTQQEDSAVYLCASSRDRGRGYTFGSGTRLTVV.

V is TRBV15 and J is TRBJ2-5, with 11 bases identical to TRBD1. The germline V gene has CDR1 LNHNV and CDR2 YYDKDF (reference sequence). The CDR3 contains 15 residues. V lost 3 bases, J lost 3 bases, and 3 bases stayed unmatched. CDR3 protein: CATSRGTGGEETQYF. Here the CDR3 DNA reads TGTGCCACCAGCAGGGGGACAGGGGGGGAAGAGACCCAGTACTTC.

This clone has more than one count but fewer than ten. The chain has TRBV2 and TRBJ1-1; a possible D gene is TRBD1 (6 bases). Germline CDR1 and CDR2: SNHLY and FYNNEI. The CDR3 is made up of 12 amino acids. V lost 7 bases and J 5 bases, leaving 11 bases between the germline ends. The CDR3 DNA is TGTGCCAGCAACACAGGGTTTACTGAAGCTTTCTTT. This encodes CASNTGFTEAFF.

This clone was counted a single time. The chain is built from TRBV27 and TRBJ1-1, with D unresolved. Between the trimmed V and J ends, which lost 5 bases and 3 bases, there was a span of 10 bases. CDR1 is MNHEY, CDR2 SMNVEV, per germline (reference sequence). The CDR3 spans 13 residues. DNA for the CDR3: TGTGCCAGCAGTCAAAAGAGGGACACTGAAGCTTTCTTT. It codes for CASSQKRDTEAFF.

The rearrangement links TRBV5-1 to TRBJ2-7, with D perhaps TRBD2 (5 bases). CDR1 and CDR2 (germline): SGHRS, YFSETQ. The CDR3 runs 14 residues. V was pared by 2 bases and J by 6 bases, with 15 bases between. The CDR3 DNA is TGCGCCAGCAGCTTTTCGAGTTCCGAGGGCGAGCAGTACTTC. Its protein product is CASSFSSSEGEQYF.

Here the CDR3 reads CATSLPSGGASEQFF. DNA for the CDR3: TGTGCCACGTCCCTCCCGAGCGGGGGGGCCTCTGAGCAGTTCTTC. The rearrangement joins TRBV10-3 to TRBJ2-1; 10 positions match TRBD2. The germline gives CDR1 ENHRY, CDR2 SYGVKD. V lost 10 bases to trimming and J lost 9 bases; unmatched junction nucleotides: 15. This CDR3 has 15 residues.

This clone was counted between two and nine times. This chain uses TRBV5-4 with TRBJ2-1; 9 bases are shared with TRBD2. The CDR3 totals 16 residues. Germline CDR1 SGHNT, CDR2 YYREEE (reference sequence). The V gene end was trimmed by 5 bases and the J gene end by 5 bases; junction bases not matched to a gene: 11. The CDR3 DNA reads as TGTGCCAGCAGTCCGCGGGCAGCGGGGGGCAACAATGAGCAGTTCTTC. It encodes CASSPRAAGGNNEQFF.

The chain employs TRBV9 and TRBJ2-7, with TRBD1 identical over 9 bases. Germline V gene lookup returns CDR1 SGDLS and CDR2 YYNGEE. The CDR3 contains 15 residues. V was pared by 3 bases and J by 4 bases, with 8 bases of the junction left unmatched. The CDR3, as DNA: TGTGCCAGCAGCGATGGGACAGGGAGTGATTACGAGCAGTACTTC. It encodes CASSDGTGSDYEQYF.

The chain couples TRBV10-3 to TRBJ2-1; the match to TRBD2 covers 9 bases. The V gene's germline CDR1 is ENHRY and CDR2 SYGVKD. Trimming removed 7 bases from V and 8 bases from J; junction bases left unmatched: 12. The CDR3 spans 15 residues. DNA of the CDR3: TGTGCCATCAAGGGCCTAGCGGGGCAAGGCGATGAGCAGTTCTTC. Its protein is CAIKGLAGQGDEQFF.

This clone was seen a few times. The V call is TRBV2, the J call TRBJ1-5, with TRBD1 as a possible D gene (5 bases). CDR3 length: 12 amino acids. Trimming took off 6 bases at V and 6 bases at J, with 9 bases between the two ends. CDR1 and CDR2 (germline): SNHLY, FYNNEI. The CDR3: CASSRGVQPQHF. In nucleotides, the CDR3 is TGTGCCAGCAGCCGGGGGGTTCAGCCCCAGCATTTT. Together with reference TRBV2 and TRBJ1-5, the CDR3 gives the full variable domain: EPEVTQTPSHQVTQMGQEVILRCVPISNHLYFYWYRQILGQKVEFLVSFYNNEISEKSEIFDDQFSVERPDGSNFTLKIRSTKLEDSAMYFCASSRGVQPQHFGDGTRLSIL.

This clone was observed a few times. The DNA for the CDR3 is TGTGCCAGCAGCTGGGGCAGAGACTCTGGAAACACCATATATTTT. It encodes CASSWGRDSGNTIYF. J is TRBJ1-3 and V is TRBV6-5; a possible D gene is TRBD1 (5 bases). This CDR3 spans 15 amino acids. Germline V lookup: CDR1 MNHEY, CDR2 SVGAGI. V dropped 6 bases and J dropped 0 bases, with 12 bases sitting between them.

There are a few counts of this clone. The chain is built from TRBV5-6 and TRBJ2-5, with 9 bases lining up with TRBD2. V was clipped by 4 bases and J by 5 bases; unmatched bases: 6. Germline V CDR1 and CDR2: SGHDT, YYEEEE. The CDR3 totals 14 residues. CDR3 region: CASSRPTSGETQYF. CDR3 in DNA: TGTGCCAGCAGCCGACCGACTAGCGGTGAGACCCAGTACTTC.

The rearrangement links TRBV30 to TRBJ1-4; no clear D gene. CDR3 length equals 12 residues. The V end was cut by 1 base, the J end by 8 bases, with 8 bases between. The germline V gene encodes CDR1 GTSNPN and CDR2 SVGIG (reference sequence). This CDR3 is CAWSEAVEKLFF. The CDR3 bases are TGTGCCTGGAGTGAGGCGGTAGAAAAACTGTTTTTT.

The chain couples TRBV27 to TRBJ2-1; tentative D call: TRBD2 (5 bases). The germline CDR1 and CDR2 sequences are MNHEY and SMNVEV (reference sequence). Trimming stripped 6 bases from V and 2 bases from J, with 11 bases between. The CDR3 loop spans 14 amino acids. This CDR3 is CASRLGEPYNEQFF. CDR3 sequence (DNA): TGTGCCAGCAGACTCGGGGAGCCCTACAATGAGCAGTTCTTC.

The chain combines TRBV6-6 with TRBJ1-6; D unresolved. Per germline, CDR1 MNHNY and CDR2 SVGAGI (reference sequence). This CDR3 spans 16 amino acids. The germline V and J ends were trimmed by 5 bases and 4 bases, with 15 bases remaining between them. The CDR3 loop reads CASSPVAAPYNSPLHF. The CDR3 bases are TGTGCCAGCAGTCCCGTAGCAGCGCCGTATAATTCACCCCTCCACTTT.

V and J are TRBV19 and TRBJ1-2, with D possibly being TRBD1 (5 bases). The CDR3 extends over 15 amino acids. The germline V and J ends were trimmed by 3 bases and 4 bases, with 15 bases remaining between them. Germline assignment: CDR1 LNHDA and CDR2 SQIVND (reference sequence). CDR3 nucleotides: TGTGCCAGTAGTATTGCGGTGGGGCAGGGCTATGGCTACACCTTC. Residues: CASSIAVGQGYGYTF.

V is TRBV5-1 and J is TRBJ1-6; 7 nucleotides line up with TRBD1. The V and J ends lost 3 bases and 8 bases, in that order; junction bases with no gene match: 5. The CDR3 consists of 14 residues. CDR1 and CDR2 (germline): SGHRS, YFSETQ. The CDR3 DNA follows: TGCGCCAGCAGCTATATAGGACAGGATTCACCCCTCCACTTT. Amino acids: CASSYIGQDSPLHF.